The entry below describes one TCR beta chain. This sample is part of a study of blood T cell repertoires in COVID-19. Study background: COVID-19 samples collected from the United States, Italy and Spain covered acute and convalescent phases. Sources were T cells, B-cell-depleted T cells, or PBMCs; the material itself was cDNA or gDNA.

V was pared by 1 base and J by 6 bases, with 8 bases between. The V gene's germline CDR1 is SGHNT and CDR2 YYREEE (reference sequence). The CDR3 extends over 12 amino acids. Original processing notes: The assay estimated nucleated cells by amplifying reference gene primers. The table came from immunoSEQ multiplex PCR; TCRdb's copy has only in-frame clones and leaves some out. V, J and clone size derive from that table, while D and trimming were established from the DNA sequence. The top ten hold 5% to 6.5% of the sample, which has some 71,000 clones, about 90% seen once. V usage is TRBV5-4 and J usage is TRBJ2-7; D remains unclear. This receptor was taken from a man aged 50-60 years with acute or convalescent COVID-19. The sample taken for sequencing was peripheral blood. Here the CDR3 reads CASSLTGREQYF. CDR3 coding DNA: TGTGCCAGCAGCTTGACTGGGCGCGAGCAGTACTTC.